This is a list of T cell receptor beta chains from one sample in a study of blood T cell repertoires in COVID-19. Repertoires were generated with immunoSEQ multiplex PCR, while TCRdb's copy carries only in-frame clones and drops some. The data contain about 60,000 clones, around 90% of them singletons. The specimen sequenced was peripheral blood. Receptors originate from a human donor with active COVID-19. The donor label of this sample is uncertain. CDR3s include the opening cysteine and the closing phenylalanine or tryptophan. A D gene is named only where the DNA matches it firmly. The listing skips clone size in some rows; elsewhere it reads once, few, many or a size class.

J | size | D | V | DNA | CDR3
TRBJ2-2 | NA | TRBD1 | TRBV2 | TGTGCCAGCACCCCGGGACAGGGCCCCGGGGAGCTGTTTTTT | CASTPGQGPGELFF
TRBJ2-7 | NA | NA | TRBV27 | TGTGCCAGCAGTTTGGGACAAGACTACGAGCAGTACTTC | CASSLGQDYEQYF
TRBJ2-7 | NA | NA | TRBV19 | TGTGCCAGTACCGGAGTTACCACCAACGAGCAGTACTTC | CASTGVTTNEQYF
TRBJ2-1 | NA | NA | TRBV2 | TGTGCCAGCACGGGGGTCGATGAGCAGTTCTTC | CASTGVDEQFF
TRBJ2-1 | once | NA | TRBV19 | TGTGCCAGTAGTATCCAAAGACTCAATGAGCAGTTCTTC | CASSIQRLNEQFF
TRBJ2-2 | NA | NA | TRBV28 | TGTGCCAGCAGTCGACAGAACACCGGGGAGCTGTTTTTT | CASSRQNTGELFF
TRBJ2-2 | once | NA | TRBV5-1 | TGCGCCAGCAGCTTGAACACGGGCACCGGGGAGCTGTTTTTT | CASSLNTGTGELFF
TRBJ2-2 | NA | NA | TRBV3-1/TRBV3-2 | TGTGCCAGCAGCCGTCGGGAGTCCACCGGGGAGCTGTTTTTT | CASSRRESTGELFF
TRBJ2-1 | NA | TRBD1 | TRBV5-4 | TGTGCCAGCAGCTTGGGGCGACAGGGGGCTAGTGGTGAGCAGTTCTTC | CASSLGRQGASGEQFF
TRBJ2-4 | NA | NA | TRBV5-6 | TGTGCCAGCAGCCCAACTTCTAGCGTAGCCAAAAACATTCAGTACTTC | CASSPTSSVAKNIQYF
TRBJ1-4 | NA | NA | TRBV5-1 | TGCGCCAGCAGCCACGCGACGGGCCCGGCGGGGTCTAATGAAAAACTGTTTTTT | CASSHATGPAGSNEKLFF
TRBJ1-4 | few | NA | TRBV30 | TGTGCCTGGGAGTCAGGATTAGGGAGTGGAGAAAAACTGTTTTTT | CAWESGLGSGEKLFF
TRBJ2-1 | NA | TRBD1 | TRBV29-1 | TGCAGCGTTGTCGGGGACAGGGCCAGCCGTTCCCACAATGAGCAGTTCTTC | CSVVGDRASRSHNEQFF
TRBJ1-1 | once | NA | TRBV9 | TGTGCCAGCAGCGCCGCTAGGAACACTGAAGCTTTCTTT | CASSAARNTEAFF
TRBJ2-7 | NA | TRBD2 | TRBV5-1 | TGCGCCAGCAGCCGGACGGGACTAGCGGGAGTGGGGGAATCCTACGAGCAGTACTTC | CASSRTGLAGVGESYEQYF
TRBJ2-6 | NA | NA | TRBV27 | TGTGCCAGCAGTTTCTCCGGGGCCAACGTCCTGACTTTC | CASSFSGANVLTF
TRBJ2-7 | NA | NA | TRBV6-2/TRBV6-3 | TGTGCCAGCAGCCAAACTAGCGAGCAGTACTTC | CASSQTSEQYF
TRBJ2-7 | NA | TRBD1 | TRBV6-2/TRBV6-3 | TGTGCCAGCAGTCCCGGACAGGCCGGGACCTACGAGCAGTACTTC | CASSPGQAGTYEQYF
TRBJ2-1 | NA | NA | TRBV5-1 | TGCGCCAGCTTCCAAAGTGGGCTAGCGAAGGAGCAGTTCTTC | CASFQSGLAKEQFF
TRBJ1-1 | NA | NA | TRBV9 | TGTGCCAGCAGCGTAGCTGGGGGGGCAAGTAGGACTGAAGCTTTCTTT | CASSVAGGASRTEAFF
TRBJ2-4 | NA | NA | TRBV6-1 | TGTGCCAGCAGTGAAGAGCAGAGGGCCTTAGCCAAAAACATTCAGTACTTC | CASSEEQRALAKNIQYF
TRBJ1-1 | NA | NA | TRBV27 | TGTGCCAGCAGTTTATCCGGTTTGAACACTGAAGCTTTCTTT | CASSLSGLNTEAFF
TRBJ2-2 | NA | NA | TRBV27 | TGTGCCAGCAGTCAACAGGTTTCCGGGGAGCTGTTTTTT | CASSQQVSGELFF
TRBJ2-7 | NA | NA | TRBV11-2 | TGTGCCAGCAGCCCCAACAGGGTAACCTACGAGCAGTACTTC | CASSPNRVTYEQYF
TRBJ2-3 | NA | NA | TRBV12-3/TRBV12-4 | TGTGCCAGCAGTCCGGTCACAGATACGCAGTATTTT | CASSPVTDTQYF
TRBJ2-7 | NA | TRBD1 | TRBV6-5 | TGTGCCAGCAGTTTTGGACAGGGGGCGAACGAGCAGTACTTC | CASSFGQGANEQYF
TRBJ2-7 | NA | TRBD2 | TRBV4-2 | TGTGCCAGCAGCCAAGATCCAGTAGCGGGGGGTCGGGAGCAGTACTTC | CASSQDPVAGGREQYF
TRBJ2-3 | NA | NA | TRBV23-1 | TGCGCCAGCAGTCCACGGTGTTATGAGTATTTT | CASSPRCYEYF
TRBJ2-5 | NA | TRBD2 | TRBV30 | TGTGCCTGGACTAGCGGGGGGGCCAGCCTTGAGACCCAGTACTTC | CAWTSGGASLETQYF
TRBJ1-6 | NA | TRBD1 | TRBV11-2 | TGTGCCAGCAGCTTAGGTGGGACAGGGTGGGGTTCACCCCTCCACTTT | CASSLGGTGWGSPLHF
TRBJ2-7 | NA | TRBD2 | TRBV9 | TGTGCCAGCAGCGGGGGACTAGCGGGGCTGGGGGAGCAGTACTTC | CASSGGLAGLGEQYF